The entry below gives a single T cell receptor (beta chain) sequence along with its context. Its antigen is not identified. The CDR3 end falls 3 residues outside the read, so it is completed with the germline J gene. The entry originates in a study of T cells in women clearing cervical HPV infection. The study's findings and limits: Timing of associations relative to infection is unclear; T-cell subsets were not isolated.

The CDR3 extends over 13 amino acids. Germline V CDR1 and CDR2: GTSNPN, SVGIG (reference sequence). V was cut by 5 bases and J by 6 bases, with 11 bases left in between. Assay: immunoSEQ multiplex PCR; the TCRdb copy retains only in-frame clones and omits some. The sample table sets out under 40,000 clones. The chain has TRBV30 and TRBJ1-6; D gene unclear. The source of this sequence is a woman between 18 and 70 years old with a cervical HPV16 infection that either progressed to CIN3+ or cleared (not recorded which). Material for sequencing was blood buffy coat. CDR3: CAWGPVINSPLHF. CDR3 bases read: TGTGCCTGGGGGCCAGTTATTAATTCACCC.